The source of this T cell receptor beta chain is a study of cytotoxic CD8 clonotypes in ibrutinib-treated CLL (dated by TCRdb to about 2021). For the wider study: The cohort included roughly 15 treatment-naive and fewer than 12 relapsed/refractory patients; 17 were IGHV unmutated. Samples averaged roughly 280,000 productive templates and roughly 86,000 productive rearrangements. Of the 86 people in the trial, around 26 had longitudinal samples available. Responses were partial in around 24 patients and complete in 2; after median around 72 months follow-up, about 14 stayed in remission and 12 progressed. All remission and progressive disease samples were collected while patients were still receiving ibrutinib. Response samples were obtained after a median of roughly 13 months of treatment, with a range of about 6 to 36 months. Cryopreserved peripheral blood mononuclear cells were obtained before treatment, at response, and at either sustained remission or disease progression.

V ends up 5 bases short and J 7 bases short, with an unmatched junction base count of 4. Based on the germline V gene, the CDR1 and CDR2 sequences are SGHAT and FQNNGV. The CDR3 numbers 14 residues from cysteine through phenylalanine. Only the CDR3 DNA stays, 42 bases, in frame from base 1. In light of the paper, this sample's time point label describes: approximately eleven months on ibrutinib. For TCR beta library preparation, around 1.8 micrograms of genomic DNA were extracted from the cryopreserved PBMCs. Longitudinal blood samples from CLL patients on ibrutinib monotherapy were analyzed using high-throughput TCR beta sequencing. The patients took part in an open-label, single-center phase 2 trial of ibrutinib monotherapy. Paper-wide results and their limitations: Baseline clonality exceeded that of age-matched healthy donors and correlated strongly with circulating CD8+ T-cell counts. Public clonotypes were found to be uncommon and were observed to contract or remain stable during treatment; the increase in clonality was shown to reflect expansion of private clonotypes at ibrutinib response. Clonality rose at ibrutinib response, remained stable during sustained remission, and dropped back toward baseline at progression. Lymph node repertoires were not examined, and the timing of sampling was not matched between patients in sustained remission and those whose disease progressed.

A remark on this clone: Its target antigen remains unknown. Base-call qualities are not available, and no considerably larger clone is one nucleotide away.

The goal of deep resolution MiSeq sequencing was a depth between 1 in 1 million and 1 in 200,000 T cells, and coverage averaged 10x per clonotype. The immunoSEQ hsTCRB Kit was used to generate TCR beta libraries. For the original study's pipeline: The data were analyzed with ImmunoSEQ Analyzer and ImmunoSEQ Data Assistant, and V, D and J gene assignments followed IMGT definitions. Clonality, with values ranging from 0 to 1, was calculated as one minus the normalized Shannon entropy of productive rearrangement frequencies. Public clonotype analysis was restricted to overrepresented clonotypes comprising at least 0.05% of each patient's repertoire. Repertoires from 10 to 15 age-matched healthy donors in immuneACCESS were used as clonality controls. The clones in this table, taken by TCRdb from immuneACCESS, are in-frame only. Not every clone is retained; where verified, under half of the shortfall comes from an unresolved V gene, and the cause of the rest is unknown. The D gene and trimming were derived from the DNA, and the V and J assignments and clone size from that table. The sample table records roughly 200,000 clones; roughly 79% of these occur just once. Around 10% of the sample is held by the ten biggest clonotypes.

Sequenced material: PBMCs, taken after 12 months of ibrutinib treatment. This clonotype was obtained from a human donor with chronic lymphocytic leukemia. The chain employs TRBV11-2 and TRBJ2-1, with 11 central nucleotides matching TRBD1. The DNA sequence follows: TGTGCCAGCAGCCGGGACAGGGGGTGGAATGAGCAGTTCTTC. Translation gives CASSRDRGWNEQFF. Supplemented by the reference TRBV11-2 and TRBJ2-1 proteins around the CDR3, the complete variable domain is EAGVAQSPRYKIIEKRQSVAFWCNPISGHATLYWYQQILGQGPKLLIQFQNNGVVDDSQLPKDRFSAERLKGVDSTLKIQPAKLEDSAVYLCASSRDRGWNEQFFGPGTRLTVL.